These 30 T cell receptor beta chains were sequenced from one sample in a study of T cells expressing NK-cell markers. After re-calling the 5' RACE reads, TCRdb lists one entry per CDR3 protein, DNA absent. This table lists about 380,000 distinct CDR3 sequences. Material: blood T cells: a sorted CD56 or NKG2C T cell subset, CD4+ or CD8+ T cells, or bulk PBMC T cells (not recorded which). The source is a man aged 18 to 70 in good health.

The V gene is TRBV20-1, the J gene TRBJ2-7; the D call from TCRdb, TRBD2, cannot be confirmed without DNA. The germline CDR1 and CDR2 sequences are DFQATT and SNEGSKA (reference sequence). This CDR3 is built from 15 residues. The CDR3 protein is CSARGGLAGIYEQYF.

The V call is TRBV27, the J call TRBJ2-3. The CDR3 runs 15 residues. Per the germline V gene, CDR1 is MNHEY and CDR2 is SMNVEV (reference sequence). The CDR3 sequence: CASSLSGRSTDTQYF.

The chain couples TRBV7-9 to TRBJ2-7; TCRdb reports TRBD2, a call that lacks DNA to check it against. Germline V CDR1 and CDR2: SEHNR, FQNEAQ (reference sequence). The CDR3 is 15 amino acids. This CDR3 is CASSFSNSGAYEQYF.

The chain links TRBV29-1 to TRBJ1-2. This CDR3 comprises 13 residues. Germline assignment: CDR1 SQVTM and CDR2 ANQGSEA. CDR3 in amino acids: CSVAKRSNYGYTF. Together with reference TRBV29-1 and TRBJ1-2, the CDR3 gives the full variable domain: SAVISQKPSRDICQRGTSLTIQCQVDSQVTMMFWYRQQPGQSLTLIATANQGSEATYESGFVIDKFPISRPNLTFSTLTVSNMSPEDSSIYLCSVAKRSNYGYTFGSGTRLTVV.

The V gene is TRBV4-2, the J gene TRBJ2-7; TCRdb calls TRBD2, which cannot be checked without DNA. Germline loops: CDR1 LGHNA, CDR2 YNFKEQ. This CDR3 comprises 17 residues. This CDR3 is CASSQDKGLAGRHEQYF.

The chain links TRBV6-1 to TRBJ2-5; TCRdb indicates TRBD1, and absent DNA this call remains unverified. The CDR3 extends over 14 amino acids. Looked up from germline, CDR1 is MNHNS and CDR2 is SASEGT. CDR3 residues: CASSDGGFRETQYF.

The chain employs TRBV11-2 and TRBJ2-4; the TCRdb D gene call, TRBD1, has no DNA to confirm it. CDR1 SGHAT and CDR2 FQNNGV come from the germline V gene. The CDR3 length is 17 residues. CDR3 sequence reads: CASSSLGGATDKNIQYF.

The rearrangement uses TRBV18 and TRBJ1-1. Germline CDR1 and CDR2: KGHSH and LQKENI. The CDR3 is 17 amino acids. This chain's CDR3 is CASSPLGRVIGNTEAFF.

The gene calls are TRBV3-1 and TRBJ2-7; the D gene TCRdb calls, TRBD2, cannot be checked with no DNA. Germline V gene data show CDR1 as LGHDT and CDR2 as YNNKEL (reference sequence). This CDR3 has 14 amino acids. CDR3 protein: CASSPLAGYYEQYF.

The CDR3 reads CASSFSTSGGARGTQYF. The chain carries TRBV7-6 and TRBJ2-3; TCRdb calls TRBD2, which cannot be checked without DNA. Germline V lookup: CDR1 SGHVS, CDR2 FNYEAQ. There are 17 residues in the CDR3.

The chain links TRBV7-8 to TRBJ1-5; there is no DNA to check the TCRdb D call of TRBD1. Per the germline V gene, CDR1 is SGHVS and CDR2 is FQNEAQ. The CDR3 extends over 17 amino acids. CDR3: CASSVRTGLYSNQPQHF.

The J gene is TRBJ2-1, the V gene TRBV20-1. The CDR3 covers 14 residues. CDR1 and CDR2 from the germline V gene are DFQATT and SNEGSKA (reference sequence). The CDR3 spells CSARRQPNYNEQFF.

CDR3 protein: CASSLEAGGPPASRETQYF. The rearrangement uses TRBV12-3 or TRBV12-4 and TRBJ2-5; TCRdb returns TRBD2, unconfirmable since there is no DNA. This CDR3 has 19 amino acids.

The V and J genes are TRBV4-2 and TRBJ2-3; with no DNA, the TCRdb D assignment of TRBD2 cannot be verified. The CDR3 consists of 20 residues. Germline loops: CDR1 LGHNA, CDR2 YNFKEQ. CDR3 amino acids: CASSQKWGTGLAGGTDTQYF.

The gene calls are TRBV28 and TRBJ2-5. There are 14 residues in the CDR3. Per the germline V gene, CDR1 is MDHEN and CDR2 is SYDVKM. The CDR3 reads CASSDSRVRETQYF.

This chain links TRBV25-1 with TRBJ2-7; as DNA is missing, the TRBD1 call by TCRdb cannot be tested. CDR3 length: 14 residues. Germline-derived CDR1 and CDR2 are MGHDK and SYGVNS. This CDR3 reads CASSDTGLAYEQYF.

This rearrangement joins TRBV29-1 to TRBJ2-1. Germline CDR1 and CDR2: SQVTM and ANQGSEA. CDR3 length equals 12 residues. The CDR3 spells CSVTEGNPEQFF.

The V gene is TRBV6-5, the J gene TRBJ2-3; TCRdb names TRBD1, which stays unverified in the absence of DNA. Per the germline V gene, CDR1 is MNHEY and CDR2 is SVGAGI. The CDR3 extends over 17 amino acids. The CDR3: CASSFTARGASTDTQYF.

V is TRBV6-5 and J is TRBJ1-1; no DNA is available, so the TRBD1 call from TCRdb remains unchecked. This CDR3 has 16 residues. Germline CDR1 is MNHEY and CDR2 is SVGAGI. CDR3: CASSYPDRGLGTEAFF.

The chain couples TRBV29-1 to TRBJ1-5; with no DNA, the TCRdb D assignment of TRBD1 cannot be verified. Germline CDR1 and CDR2: SQVTM and ANQGSEA. The CDR3 has 13 residues. CDR3 loop: CSAGGPSNQPQHF.

V and J are TRBV30 and TRBJ2-5. The CDR3 consists of 11 residues. Per the germline V gene, CDR1 is GTSNPN and CDR2 is SVGIG (reference sequence). CDR3 in amino acids: CAWSNQETQYF.

The rearrangement joins TRBV27 to TRBJ2-5; TCRdb picks TRBD2, but there is no DNA to check that call. This CDR3 has 14 residues. Germline CDR1 reads MNHEY; CDR2 reads SMNVEV (reference sequence). CDR3 loop: CASSQRGGRETQYF.

The gene calls are TRBV20-1 and TRBJ2-5; there is no DNA to check the TCRdb D call of TRBD2. This CDR3 region has 15 residues. Germline CDR1 DFQATT, CDR2 SNEGSKA (reference sequence). The CDR3 is CSARELAGVWETQYF.

The gene calls are TRBV20-1 and TRBJ1-2; no DNA is available, so the TRBD1 call from TCRdb remains unchecked. CDR3 size: 12 residues. Per germline, CDR1 DFQATT and CDR2 SNEGSKA (reference sequence). CDR3 sequence: CSARPTGRGYTF.

The chain uses TRBV14 and TRBJ1-6. CDR1 and CDR2 from the germline V gene are SGHDN and FVKESK. This CDR3 spans 15 amino acids. The CDR3 reads CASSQDGRLNSPLHF.

J is TRBJ2-7 and V is TRBV7-2. The V gene's germline CDR1 is SGHTA and CDR2 FQGNSA. The CDR3 is 14 amino acids. The CDR3 is CASSLMQGSYEQYF.

V gene TRBV9 combines with J gene TRBJ2-5. CDR1 is SGDLS and CDR2 is YYNGEE in the germline V gene. The CDR3 sequence is 15 residues long. The CDR3 loop reads CASSVGSFRQETQYF. Full variable domain (remainder filled in from reference TRBV9 and TRBJ2-5): DSGVTQTPKHLITATGQRVTLRCSPRSGDLSVYWYQQSLDQGLQFLIQYYNGEERAKGNILERFSAQQFPDLHSELNLSSLELGDSALYFCASSVGSFRQETQYFGPGTRLLVL.

The chain joins TRBV5-6 to TRBJ1-4. CDR1 is SGHDT, CDR2 YYEEEE, per germline. The CDR3 totals 14 residues. The CDR3 reads CASSRLQPNEKLFF.

The chain combines TRBV28 with TRBJ1-2; the TCRdb call, TRBD1, lacks DNA for checking. CDR1 and CDR2 (germline): MDHEN, SYDVKM. CDR3 length: 12 amino acids. The CDR3 spells CASSGAGGSYTF.

The rearrangement uses TRBV3-1 and TRBJ1-2; TCRdb's assignment of TRBD1 cannot be checked, as there is no DNA. The CDR3 is 12 residues long. Germline lookup yields CDR1 LGHDT and CDR2 YNNKEL (reference sequence). CDR3 region: CASSRLDTGYTF.